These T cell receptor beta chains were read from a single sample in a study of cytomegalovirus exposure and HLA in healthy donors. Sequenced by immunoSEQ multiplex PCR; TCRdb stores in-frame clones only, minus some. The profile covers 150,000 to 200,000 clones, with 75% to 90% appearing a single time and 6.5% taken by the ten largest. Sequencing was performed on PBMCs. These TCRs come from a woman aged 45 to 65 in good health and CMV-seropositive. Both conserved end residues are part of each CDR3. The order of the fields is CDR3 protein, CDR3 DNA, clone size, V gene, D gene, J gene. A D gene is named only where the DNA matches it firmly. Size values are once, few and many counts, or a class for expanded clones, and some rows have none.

CASSLQGVDTEAFF | TGTGCCAGCAGCTTACAGGGTGTGGACACTGAAGCTTTCTTT | NA | TRBV11-3 | NA | TRBJ1-1
CSAERSSEAFF | TGCAGTGCTGAAAGGAGTTCTGAAGCTTTCTTT | NA | TRBV20-1 | NA | TRBJ1-1
CASSLESAPSYEQYF | TGTGCCAGCAGCTTGGAAAGCGCTCCCTCCTACGAGCAGTACTTC | once | TRBV5-8 | NA | TRBJ2-7
CASRSSSSNQPQHF | TGTGCCAGCAGATCCTCGTCGAGCAATCAGCCCCAGCATTTT | NA | TRBV6-5 | NA | TRBJ1-5
CASKTPGLAGAETQYF | TGTGCCAGCAAAACCCCGGGACTAGCGGGAGCGGAGACCCAGTACTTC | NA | TRBV28 | TRBD2 | TRBJ2-5
CASSFPSASGTQYF | TGTGCCAGCAGCTTTCCTTCCGCTAGCGGTACGCAGTATTTT | NA | TRBV7-9 | TRBD2 | TRBJ2-3
CASSQTRGGAGEYEQYF | TGTGCCAGCAGCCAAACCCGGGGGGGGGCGGGAGAATACGAGCAGTACTTC | NA | TRBV4-2 | TRBD2 | TRBJ2-7
CASSEGYNSPLHF | TGTGCCAGCAGCGAGGGGTATAATTCACCCCTCCACTTT | NA | TRBV9 | NA | TRBJ1-6
CAISESAGGETQYF | TGTGCCATCAGTGAGTCGGCGGGGGGAGAGACCCAGTACTTC | NA | TRBV10-3 | TRBD2 | TRBJ2-5
CASSAWDRESNEQYF | TGCGCCAGCAGCGCCTGGGACAGGGAATCGAACGAGCAGTACTTC | NA | TRBV10-1 | TRBD1 | TRBJ2-7
CASSLTGVYEKLFF | TGTGCCAGCAGCTTAACCGGGGTATATGAAAAACTGTTTTTT | NA | TRBV7-9 | NA | TRBJ1-4
CASSGGTANSPLHF | TGTGCCAGCAGTGGCGGGACAGCCAATTCACCCCTCCACTTT | NA | TRBV6-1 | TRBD1 | TRBJ1-6
CASSWGLGTEGRPGEQYF | TGTGCCAGCAGCTGGGGGTTGGGGACAGAAGGCCGACCTGGCGAGCAGTACTTC | NA | TRBV5-6 | TRBD1 | TRBJ2-7
CASRKTGGNTGELFF | TGTGCCAGCAGGAAAACAGGGGGCAACACCGGGGAGCTGTTTTTT | few | TRBV7-3 | TRBD1 | TRBJ2-2
CASSPGTGATYEQYF | TGCGCCAGCAGCCCGGGGACAGGGGCAACCTACGAGCAGTACTTC | NA | TRBV5-1 | TRBD1 | TRBJ2-7
CASSLAGYNSPLHF | TGTGCCAGCAGCTTGGCCGGCTATAATTCACCCCTCCACTTT | NA | TRBV5-4 | NA | TRBJ1-6
CASSLGASLYEQYF | TGTGCCAGCAGTTTAGGGGCCTCACTTTACGAGCAGTACTTC | NA | TRBV28 | NA | TRBJ2-7
CASKGTGGDEQYF | TGTGCCAGCAAGGGGACAGGGGGGGACGAGCAGTACTTC | NA | TRBV7-9 | TRBD1 | TRBJ2-7
CASNRGGLNEQYF | TGTGCCAGCAATCGAGGGGGCCTCAACGAGCAGTACTTC | NA | TRBV25-1 | TRBD1 | TRBJ2-7
CASSLERSGLLIFTTDTQYF | TGCGCCAGCAGCTTGGAAAGGTCGGGACTGCTAATCTTTACCACAGATACGCAGTATTTT | few | TRBV5-1 | NA | TRBJ2-3
CASSSLETYEQYF | TGTGCCAGCAGTAGCCTGGAGACCTACGAGCAGTACTTC | few | TRBV2 | NA | TRBJ2-7
CASNSRLSGAYEQYF | TGTGCCAGCAATTCCCGGTTATCCGGGGCCTACGAGCAGTACTTC | NA | TRBV28 | NA | TRBJ2-7
CASSLWDRGPLETQYF | TGTGCCAGCAGCTTATGGGACAGGGGGCCCCTAGAGACCCAGTACTTC | once | TRBV28 | TRBD1 | TRBJ2-5
CAGSPGQGGLGLETQYF | TGTGCCGGTTCTCCGGGACAGGGTGGGCTCGGTCTGGAGACCCAGTACTTC | NA | TRBV28 | TRBD1 | TRBJ2-5
CASSSGGQTSYEQYF | TGTGCCAGCAGTTCCGGGGGACAGACAAGCTACGAGCAGTACTTC | NA | TRBV28 | NA | TRBJ2-7
CASSVGGGQGADTQYF | TGTGCCAGCAGCGTCGGGGGGGGACAGGGGGCAGATACGCAGTATTTT | NA | TRBV9 | TRBD1 | TRBJ2-3
CASSQGGALGNSPLHF | TGTGCCAGCAGCCAAGGAGGAGCCTTGGGTAATTCACCCCTCCACTTT | NA | TRBV4-2 | NA | TRBJ1-6
CASSSPGQGDYGYTF | TGTGCCAGCAGTTCGCCGGGACAGGGGGACTATGGCTACACCTTC | NA | TRBV6-5 | TRBD1 | TRBJ1-2
CASRIAGSYNEQFF | TGTGCCAGCAGGATAGCGGGATCCTACAATGAGCAGTTCTTC | once | TRBV6-1 | TRBD2 | TRBJ2-1
CASSPYNSPLHF | TGTGCCAGCAGTCCTTATAATTCACCCCTCCACTTT | NA | TRBV27 | NA | TRBJ1-6
CASTPDRDRTYEQYF | TGTGCCAGCACCCCCGACCGGGACAGAACCTACGAGCAGTACTTC | NA | TRBV6-5 | TRBD1 | TRBJ2-7
CASSLGQTLYNEQFF | TGTGCCAGCAGCTTAGGACAGACCCTCTACAATGAGCAGTTCTTC | NA | TRBV11-2 | NA | TRBJ2-1
CASSLQGFHQPQHF | TGTGCCAGCAGTTTACAGGGGTTTCATCAGCCCCAGCATTTT | NA | TRBV27 | NA | TRBJ1-5
CATSRDDRTPYNEQFF | TGTGCCACCAGCAGGGACGACAGGACCCCCTACAATGAGCAGTTCTTC | NA | TRBV15 | NA | TRBJ2-1
CASSFWDSNTGELFF | TGTGCCAGCAGTTTTTGGGACAGCAACACCGGGGAGCTGTTTTTT | NA | TRBV27 | TRBD1 | TRBJ2-2
CASSPSSGGYYGYTF | TGTGCCAGCTCACCAAGTTCAGGGGGCTACTATGGCTACACCTTC | NA | TRBV18 | TRBD1 | TRBJ1-2
CASSVGLAGLDEQFF | TGTGCCAGCAGCGTAGGACTAGCAGGTCTCGATGAGCAGTTCTTC | NA | TRBV7-7 | TRBD2 | TRBJ2-1
CASSGLGQGDTYEQYF | TGTGCCAGCAGCGGACTCGGCCAGGGGGATACCTACGAGCAGTACTTC | NA | TRBV28 | TRBD1 | TRBJ2-7
CASSTVNTGELFF | TGTGCCAGCAGCACGGTGAACACCGGGGAGCTGTTTTTT | NA | TRBV2 | NA | TRBJ2-2
CASSLGTGDHEQYF | TGTGCCAGCTCCCTCGGGACAGGTGATCACGAGCAGTACTTC | few | TRBV7-9 | TRBD1 | TRBJ2-7
CASSHSRAGTELFF | TGCGCCAGCAGCCATTCCCGAGCGGGGACGGAGCTGTTTTTT | few | TRBV4-3 | TRBD2 | TRBJ2-2
CASSTGTQRGNTIYF | TGTGCCAGCAGCACTGGGACACAGAGAGGAAACACCATATATTTT | NA | TRBV5-4 | NA | TRBJ1-3
CASSLGQGSYEQYF | TGTGCCAGCAGTTTAGGACAGGGTTCCTACGAGCAGTACTTC | NA | TRBV27 | TRBD1 | TRBJ2-7
CASSSSIAGDTQYF | TGTGCCAGCAGCTCGTCCATAGCGGGGGATACGCAGTATTTT | NA | TRBV7-8 | TRBD2 | TRBJ2-3
CASSQEFEGHQPQHF | TGCGCCAGCAGCCAAGAATTCGAGGGCCACCAGCCCCAGCATTTT | NA | TRBV4-3 | NA | TRBJ1-5
CAISESLGLSGYTF | TGTGCCATCAGTGAGTCATTGGGGCTTAGTGGCTACACCTTC | NA | TRBV10-3 | NA | TRBJ1-2
CAVRIAGGTDTQYF | TGTGCCGTCAGAATAGCGGGGGGGACAGATACACAGTATTTT | NA | TRBV6-5 | TRBD2 | TRBJ2-3
CASSLEGAYEQYF | TGCGCCAGCAGCTTGGAAGGGGCCTACGAGCAGTACTTC | NA | TRBV5-1 | NA | TRBJ2-7
CASSFGGVTDTQYF | TGCGCCAGCAGCTTTGGGGGGGTCACAGATACGCAGTATTTT | NA | TRBV5-1 | TRBD2 | TRBJ2-3
CASSPSPGGANGYTF | TGTGCCAGCAGCCCCAGTCCGGGGGGGGCTAATGGCTACACCTTC | NA | TRBV6-5 | NA | TRBJ1-2
CASSPDMRGASGANVLTF | TGTGCCAGCAGCCCTGACATGCGGGGGGCGTCGGGGGCCAACGTCCTGACTTTC | NA | TRBV4-2 | TRBD2 | TRBJ2-6
CASSASRAGANGLTF | TGTGCCAGCAGCGCTAGTAGGGCTGGGGCCAACGGCCTGACTTTC | NA | TRBV2 | NA | TRBJ2-6
CASSLQSGGNEQFF | TGTGCCAGCAGCTTACAGTCGGGGGGCAATGAGCAGTTCTTC | NA | TRBV7-9 | TRBD2 | TRBJ2-1
CASSLGGGSYNEQFF | TGTGCCAGCAGCTTAGGTGGAGGGTCGTACAATGAGCAGTTCTTC | once | TRBV7-2 | NA | TRBJ2-1
CASRRDSLRYEQYF | TGTGCCAGCAGACGGGACAGCCTACGGTACGAGCAGTACTTC | NA | TRBV28 | TRBD1 | TRBJ2-7
CASRAFGQGSGYTF | TGTGCCAGCAGGGCTTTCGGGCAGGGAAGCGGCTACACCTTC | NA | TRBV25-1 | NA | TRBJ1-2
CASSPVCSCCSYNEQFF | TGTGCCAGCTCACCAGTATGTAGTTGTTGCTCCTACAATGAGCAGTTCTTC | once | TRBV18 | NA | TRBJ2-1
CASGPGGVLPEQFF | TGTGCTAGTGGTCCTGGGGGCGTTCTCCCAGAGCAGTTCTTC | NA | TRBV12-5 | NA | TRBJ2-1
CASSLAAGSLYEQYF | TGTGCCAGCAGCTTGGCGGCGGGATCCCTATACGAGCAGTACTTC | NA | TRBV5-5 | NA | TRBJ2-7